This passage covers 9 T cell receptor beta chains from one sample sequenced in a study of T cells in Graves' hyperthyroidism and ophthalmopathy. The investigators amplified TCR beta CDR3 regions from RNA transcripts. Researchers ran a first-round RT-PCR on the TCR CDR3 using the HTBI primer set. TCRdb independently ran MiXCR on the multiplex PCR reads; one entry per CDR3 protein. The profile shows under 650,000 distinct CDR3 sequences, 15% to 20% of them singletons. The sequencing input was blood. These TCRs come from a woman aged 25 to 45 with Graves' hyperthyroidism.

This clonotype came up a few times. The J gene is TRBJ1-3, the V gene TRBV28; D unclear. Germline V CDR1 and CDR2: MDHEN, SYDVKM. The CDR3 sequence is 19 residues long. V dropped 3 bases and J dropped 0 bases, with 21 bases sitting between them. The DNA for the CDR3 is TGTGCCAGCAGTTTCTCCCTCCGGCCCGGACGGAGCTCTGGAAACACCATATATTTT. This translates into CASSFSLRPGRSSGNTIYF.

This clonotype was counted at least ten times. This rearrangement joins TRBV27 to TRBJ2-1, with TRBD2 matching over 7 bases. With 5 bases clipped from V and 2 bases from J, the junction kept 12 bases outside the gene matches. Germline V gene lookup returns CDR1 MNHEY and CDR2 SMNVEV (reference sequence). The CDR3 covers 17 residues. The CDR3 DNA sequence: TGTGCCAGCAGTAGTAGACTAGCCCCCACGGCCTACAATGAGCAGTTCTTC. It yields the protein CASSSRLAPTAYNEQFF.

This clonotype was counted between two and nine times. The V and J genes are TRBV19 and TRBJ1-5; D gene unclear. Trimming removed 5 bases at V and 1 base at J, with 15 bases between. Per the germline V gene, CDR1 is LNHDA and CDR2 is SQIVND (reference sequence). The CDR3 covers 16 residues. The CDR3 loop reads CASSASGVGSNQPQHF. In nucleotides, the CDR3 is TGTGCCAGTAGTGCGTCCGGGGTGGGAAGCAATCAGCCCCAGCATTTT. Based on the CDR3 plus reference TRBV19 and TRBJ1-5, the full variable domain is DGGITQSPKYLFRKEGQNVTLSCEQNLNHDAMYWYRQDPGQGLRLIYYSQIVNDFQKGDIAEGYSVSREKKESFPLTVTSAQKNPTAFYLCASSASGVGSNQPQHFGDGTRLSIL.

This chain uses TRBV7-8 with TRBJ2-7; D gene uncertain. Germline assignment: CDR1 SGHVS and CDR2 FQNEAQ. V was pared by 2 bases and J by 1 base, with 6 bases between. This CDR3 comprises 13 residues. The CDR3 nucleotides read TGTGCCAGCAGCTTATCCATGTCCTACGAGCAGTACTTC. Protein: CASSLSMSYEQYF.

This clonotype appeared a few times. This chain joins TRBV28 and TRBJ1-2; perhaps TRBD1 as D (6 bases). The CDR3 runs 13 residues. The V gene lost 5 bases and the J gene lost 7 bases, with 14 bases spanning the gap. Germline V gene lookup returns CDR1 MDHEN and CDR2 SYDVKM. CDR3: CASSLPTGRGYTF. The CDR3 coding sequence is TGTGCCAGCAGTCTCCCGACAGGTCGTGGCTACACCTTC.

The genes are TRBV12-3 or TRBV12-4 and TRBJ1-1; maybe TRBD1 (6 bases). CDR3 length equals 15 residues. Trimming removed 3 bases at V and 1 base at J, with 12 bases between. The CDR3 spells CASSLVGGRNTEAFF. CDR3 DNA sequence: TGTGCCAGCAGTTTGGTAGGGGGGCGGAACACTGAAGCTTTCTTT.

The V call is TRBV7-9, the J call TRBJ2-1; D unclear. From germline, CDR1 is SEHNR and CDR2 FQNEAQ (reference sequence). The CDR3 sequence is 17 residues long. The germline V and J ends were trimmed by 5 bases and 9 bases, with 26 bases remaining between them. The CDR3 here is CASSPTGVRYTKLEQFF. In nucleotides, the CDR3 is TGTGCCAGCAGCCCAACTGGGGTTAGGTACACAAAACTTGAGCAGTTCTTC.

This rearrangement joins TRBV19 to TRBJ2-5, with D maybe TRBD1 (6 bases). Trimming removed 7 bases from V and 4 bases from J, with 10 bases in between. Germline CDR1 is LNHDA and CDR2 is SQIVND (reference sequence). The CDR3 contains 12 residues. In nucleotides, the CDR3 is TGTGCCAGTAAGGGGGTGGCAGAGACCCAGTACTTC. Translated: CASKGVAETQYF.

This chain uses TRBV6-1 with TRBJ2-4; 7 bases are shared with TRBD1. Germline values: CDR1 MNHNS, CDR2 SASEGT. The CDR3 is made up of 13 amino acids. The J segment lost 2 bases and the V segment lost 9 bases, leaving 4 bases of the junction unmatched. The CDR3 loop reads CASDRDSKNIQYF. CDR3 DNA: TGTGCCAGTGACAGGGATTCCAAAAACATTCAGTACTTC.